Below, 16 T cell receptor beta chains from the same sample are listed, as sequenced in a study of T-cell reconstitution after alpha-beta-depleted transplantation in children. Construction of the TCRbeta library involved unique molecular identifiers. TCRdb fed the PCR reads into MiXCR, producing one record per CDR3 protein. The table includes about 980,000 distinct CDR3 sequences, about 29% detected once. Sequencing used PBMCs, mostly from graft donor cells, obtained 360 days after TCRalphabeta/CD19-depleted stem cell transplant. Every receptor here comes from a boy under three years old who had a stem cell transplant for SCID, so the T cells may come from the graft donor.

This chain joins TRBV5-1 and TRBJ1-4, with 9 nucleotides matching TRBD1. Germline CDR1 and CDR2: SGHRS and YFSETQ. The CDR3 totals 14 residues. V dropped 4 bases and J dropped 7; count of bases not matched to a gene: 5. In nucleotides, the CDR3 is TGCGCCAGCAGCCACAGGGGGCAGGGTGAAAAACTGTTTTTT. This codes for CASSHRGQGEKLFF.

V is TRBV7-9 and J is TRBJ2-7; possible D gene TRBD1, 5 bases. Germline CDR1 is SEHNR and CDR2 is FQNEAQ (reference sequence). The V gene lost 2 bases and the J gene lost 3 bases, with 11 bases spanning the gap. This CDR3 has 14 residues. CDR3 sequence: CASSLSRDHYEQYF. The CDR3 DNA follows: TGTGCCAGCAGCTTAAGCAGGGATCACTACGAGCAGTACTTC.

This sequence joins TRBV7-2 and TRBJ2-7; 8 bases match TRBD1. Trimming took 4 bases from V and 2 from J; bases not matched to a gene: 7. Looked up from germline, CDR1 is SGHTA and CDR2 is FQGNSA. The CDR3 length is 15 residues. CDR3: CASSSRGLVPYEQYF. Written as DNA, the CDR3 is TGTGCCAGCAGCTCCAGGGGGCTGGTCCCCTACGAGCAGTACTTC.

As for this clonotype: A junction boundary mismatches the germline segment, possibly from a read error. The chain couples TRBV7-3 to TRBJ1-4; D is possibly TRBD1 (6 bases). This CDR3 region has 16 residues. Germline CDR1 is SGHTA and CDR2 is FQGTGA. For the CDR3, the DNA is TGTGCCAGCAGCGTAACAACAGGGACCAATAATGAAAAACTGTTTTTT. Protein product: CASSVTTGTNNEKLFF.

The chain recombines TRBV5-1 with TRBJ2-1, with 14 nucleotides matching TRBD2. Trimming cost V 3 bases and J 10 bases; bases outside gene matches: 6. Germline values: CDR1 SGHRS, CDR2 YFSETQ. This CDR3 is built from 15 residues. CDR3 sequence: CASSWTSGGPGEQFF. CDR3 nucleotide sequence: TGCGCCAGCAGCTGGACTAGCGGGGGGCCAGGGGAGCAGTTCTTC.

This clonotype was observed a few times. This rearrangement joins TRBV6-1 to TRBJ2-1; 8 positions match TRBD1. CDR3 size: 16 residues. Germline values: CDR1 MNHNS, CDR2 SASEGT. V shed 3 bases and J 6 bases; nucleotides not matched to a gene: 10. CDR3 in amino acids: CASSDRDRIIFNEQFF. The DNA for the CDR3 is TGTGCCAGCAGTGACAGGGACAGGATTATTTTCAATGAGCAGTTCTTC.

J is TRBJ2-3 and V is TRBV12-3 or TRBV12-4; 9 nucleotides agree with TRBD2. Trimming at V came to 0 bases and at J to 4 bases, leaving 8 bases not matched to a gene. CDR3 length equals 17 residues. The CDR3 reads CASSLASSSGAPDTQYF. The DNA for the CDR3 is TGTGCCAGCAGTTTAGCATCGTCTAGCGGGGCCCCAGATACGCAGTATTTT.

There are a few counts of this clonotype. The V call is TRBV10-3, the J call TRBJ2-3, with 10 bases aligning to TRBD1. The CDR3 has 16 amino acids. With 3 bases clipped from V and 1 base from J, the junction kept 4 bases outside the gene matches. CDR1 and CDR2 from the germline V gene are ENHRY and SYGVKD. The CDR3, as DNA: TGTGCCATCAGTGACCCGGGACAGGGGCGCACAGATACGCAGTATTTT. This sequence encodes CAISDPGQGRTDTQYF.

The V and J genes are TRBV20-1 and TRBJ2-3; D not certain. The CDR3 consists of 14 residues. Trimming pared 5 bases from V and 2 bases from J, leaving 14 bases between. CDR1 DFQATT and CDR2 SNEGSKA come from the germline V gene (reference sequence). The CDR3 loop reads CSAGPTTSTDTQYF. In DNA, the CDR3 is TGCAGTGCTGGGCCGACCACCTCCACAGATACGCAGTATTTT.

This clonotype was seen a few times. This chain connects TRBV20-1 to TRBJ2-3; D is tentatively TRBD1 or TRBD2 (5 bases each). CDR1 is DFQATT, CDR2 SNEGSKA, per germline (reference sequence). The CDR3 length is 14 residues. Trimming stripped 3 bases from V and 6 bases from J, with 16 bases between. The CDR3 loop reads CSARESGWGDTQYF. The CDR3 nucleotides are TGCAGTGCTAGGGAATCGGGTTGGGGGGATACGCAGTATTTT.

The chain has TRBV20-1 and TRBJ1-3; D remains ambiguous. CDR1 DFQATT and CDR2 SNEGSKA come from the germline V gene (reference sequence). The CDR3 is made up of 16 amino acids. The ends were cut back, 6 bases at V and 0 bases at J, with 18 bases in the middle. CDR3 nucleotide sequence: TGCAGTGCCCGCCCCGGGGTCGGCGTCTCTGGAAACACCATATATTTT. This gives the protein CSARPGVGVSGNTIYF.

This clonotype was counted a few times. DNA for the CDR3: TGTGCCAGCAGCGCGGGGACCGATCCAAAGAACACTGAAGCTTTCTTT. Protein product: CASSAGTDPKNTEAFF. V usage is TRBV9 and J usage is TRBJ1-1, with D possibly TRBD1 on 5 matching bases. V lost 3 bases to trimming and J lost 1 base, with 16 bases between them. The germline gives CDR1 SGDLS, CDR2 YYNGEE. The length of the CDR3 is 16 residues.

J is TRBJ2-7 and V is TRBV12-3 or TRBV12-4; the D gene is possibly TRBD2 (6 bases). The CDR3 totals 17 residues. V lost 0 bases, J lost 0 bases, and 15 bases lay in between. The CDR3 loop is CASSLARFGGGSYEQYF. The CDR3 DNA reads as TGTGCCAGCAGTTTAGCTCGTTTTGGGGGAGGCTCCTACGAGCAGTACTTC.

The V call is TRBV29-1, the J call TRBJ1-1; 9 nucleotides align to TRBD1. J was trimmed by 4 bases and V by 3 bases; bases with no gene match: 3. Germline-derived CDR1 and CDR2 are SQVTM and ANQGSEA. The CDR3 is 13 residues long. CDR3 region: CSVDWTGATEAFF. The CDR3 region has the DNA TGCAGCGTTGATTGGACAGGGGCCACTGAAGCTTTCTTT.

The chain carries TRBV2 and TRBJ2-3, with 9 nucleotides matching TRBD2. Trimming took 8 bases from V and 0 from J; bases not matched to a gene: 9. CDR1 and CDR2 (germline): SNHLY, FYNNEI. This CDR3 contains 16 residues. CDR3 in DNA: TGTGCCAGCCGTAGCGGGGGCCCCCAAAGCACAGATACGCAGTATTTT. Its translation: CASRSGGPQSTDTQYF.

The J gene is TRBJ1-1, the V gene TRBV7-2; possible D gene TRBD1, 6 bases. The CDR3 runs to 14 residues. Germline V gene sequence: CDR1 SGHTA, CDR2 FQGNSA. The V gene lost 4 bases and the J gene lost 4 bases, with 13 bases spanning the gap. CDR3: CASSSRGGRTEAFF. The CDR3, as DNA: TGTGCCAGCAGCTCTCGAGGGGGTCGCACTGAAGCTTTCTTT.